Each of the 32 T cell receptor beta chains below was sequenced from the same sample in a study of shared clonotypes between healthy human individuals. TCRdb's table, derived via immunoSEQ multiplex PCR, lists solely in-frame clones and lacks some. Among 2 million to 2.5 million clones listed, approximately 95% were seen once. Sequencing was performed on naive CD4+ T cells from PBMCs. The subset was: CD45RA+ positively selected. Receptor source: a man aged 18 to 29 in good health. Some clones in this sample may be carry-over from other donors' samples.

This sequence joins TRBV6-1 and TRBJ2-6; no definite D call. CDR3 length equals 17 residues. Germline V lookup: CDR1 MNHNS, CDR2 SASEGT. V was cut by 2 bases and J by 1 base, with 12 bases left in between. CDR3 sequence reads: CASSERVRGSGANVLTF. CDR3 bases: TGTGCCAGCAGTGAAAGGGTCCGTGGGTCTGGGGCCAACGTCCTGACTTTC.

This chain connects TRBV5-1 to TRBJ2-1; D is unclear. The V gene lost 1 base and the J gene lost 5 bases, with 10 bases spanning the gap. This CDR3 contains 14 residues. Germline V gives CDR1 SGHRS, CDR2 YFSETQ. CDR3 bases: TGCGCCAGCAGCTTGCTACCAGAAAACAATGAGCAGTTCTTC. It encodes CASSLLPENNEQFF.

The chain recombines TRBV6-5 with TRBJ2-3, with D perhaps TRBD1 (6 bases). Germline assignment: CDR1 MNHEY and CDR2 SVGAGI. The CDR3 has 12 amino acids. V lost 2 bases and J 12 bases, leaving 12 bases between the germline ends. This CDR3 is CASSYAAGVQYF. CDR3 coding DNA: TGTGCCAGCAGTTACGCGGCAGGGGTTCAGTATTTT.

The CDR3 DNA sequence: TGTGCCAGTAGTGTATTCGGACTAGGGGGGGATGAGCAGTTCTTC. This sequence encodes CASSVFGLGGDEQFF. This chain links TRBV19 with TRBJ2-1; D is perhaps TRBD2 (7 bases). There are 15 residues in the CDR3. From germline, CDR1 is LNHDA and CDR2 SQIVND (reference sequence). V was trimmed by 5 bases and J by 8 bases, leaving 19 bases between them. Drawing the rest from reference TRBV19 and TRBJ2-1, the complete variable domain is DGGITQSPKYLFRKEGQNVTLSCEQNLNHDAMYWYRQDPGQGLRLIYYSQIVNDFQKGDIAEGYSVSREKKESFPLTVTSAQKNPTAFYLCASSVFGLGGDEQFFGPGTRLTVL.

The chain joins TRBV5-1 to TRBJ2-5; 9 bases match TRBD1. The V gene's germline CDR1 is SGHRS and CDR2 YFSETQ. CDR3 size: 14 residues. V was pared by 3 bases and J by 10 bases, with 10 bases of the junction left unmatched. CDR3 loop: CASSWTGTGLDQYF. CDR3 nucleotides: TGCGCCAGCAGCTGGACCGGGACAGGGCTTGACCAGTACTTC.

Concerning this clone itself: Additional DNA sequences in this sample encode the identical CDR3. The chain recombines TRBV4-1 with TRBJ2-7; 9 nucleotides line up with TRBD1. CDR1 MGHRA and CDR2 YSYEKL come from the germline V gene. The CDR3 totals 15 residues. Trimming removed 1 base from V and 3 bases from J; junction bases left unmatched: 4. This chain's CDR3 is CASSQVGTGNYEQYF. The CDR3 DNA sequence: TGCGCCAGCAGCCAAGTAGGGACAGGGAACTACGAGCAGTACTTC.

The gene calls are TRBV29-1 and TRBJ1-1, with D possibly being TRBD1 (5 bases). This CDR3 spans 12 amino acids. Trimming cost V 7 bases and J 4 bases, with 13 bases left between them. Germline CDR1 and CDR2: SQVTM and ANQGSEA. The chain's CDR3 is CSAFGGGTEAFF. CDR3 nucleotides: TGCAGCGCCTTTGGGGGGGGCACTGAAGCTTTCTTT.

The chain combines TRBV6-1 with TRBJ1-5; maybe TRBD1 (6 bases). V was clipped by 5 bases and J by 3 bases, with 11 bases between them. The CDR3 runs 14 residues. CDR1 is MNHNS, CDR2 SASEGT, per germline. The CDR3 region has the DNA TGTGCCAGCAGTCGAGACAGGTTCAATCAGCCCCAGCATTTT. Its protein product is CASSRDRFNQPQHF.

Of note for this clone: The identical CDR3 is also encoded by other nucleotide sequences in the sample. The J gene is TRBJ1-1, the V gene TRBV18; possibly TRBD1 for D (5 bases). The CDR3 totals 13 residues. Trimming cost V 3 bases and J 1 base, with 6 bases left between them. Germline loops: CDR1 KGHSH, CDR2 LQKENI. The CDR3 bases are TGTGCCAGCTCACCCCAGGGGAACACTGAAGCTTTCTTT. Its protein product is CASSPQGNTEAFF.

This sequence joins TRBV28 and TRBJ2-7; D gene ambiguous. The CDR3 consists of 11 residues. Deletions cut 4 bases from V and 12 bases from J, with 13 bases between. Germline V gives CDR1 MDHEN, CDR2 SYDVKM. CDR3 bases: TGTGCCAGCAGTTGGGGTCAGCGTACGTACTTC. It codes for CASSWGQRTYF.

V usage is TRBV11-1 and J usage is TRBJ2-2; TRBD1 is a possible D gene (6 bases). This CDR3 is 13 amino acids long. V lost 8 bases and J 11 bases, leaving 18 bases between the germline ends. CDR1 is SGHAT and CDR2 is FQDESV in the germline V gene (reference sequence). CDR3: CASPRGHSDELFF. The CDR3 region has the DNA TGTGCCAGCCCCAGGGGCCACTCGGACGAGCTGTTTTTT.

In nucleotides, the CDR3 is TGCGCCAGCAGCTTGGTTACAACAACCTACGAGCAGTACTTC. It translates to CASSLVTTTYEQYF. V and J are TRBV5-1 and TRBJ2-7; D gene ambiguous. Germline CDR1 reads SGHRS; CDR2 reads YFSETQ. The CDR3 has 14 residues. Trimming left V 0 bases short and J 2 bases short, with 9 bases between.

CDR3 coding DNA: TGTGCCAGCAGCGTAGCGGGAGGGAGTTACTACGAGCAGTACTTC. Amino acid sequence: CASSVAGGSYYEQYF. V gene TRBV6-4 combines with J gene TRBJ2-5; 11 bases are shared with TRBD2. The DNA end is more similar to TRBJ2-7, so the J call may be wrong. Germline CDR1 MRHNA, CDR2 SNTAGT. The CDR3 totals 15 residues.

CDR3 in amino acids: CASSKGTGQYF. The CDR3 nucleotides are TGTGCCAGCAGCAAAGGGACAGGCCAGTACTTC. V usage is TRBV5-4 and J usage is TRBJ2-5; 8 nucleotides line up with TRBD1. J was trimmed by 10 bases and V by 4 bases; bases with no gene match: 3. The CDR3 covers 11 residues. Germline V gene lookup returns CDR1 SGHNT and CDR2 YYREEE (reference sequence).

The chain joins TRBV5-4 to TRBJ2-7, with 8 bases identical to TRBD1. The CDR3 is 14 residues long. V was pared by 3 bases and J by 4 bases, with 6 bases of the junction left unmatched. CDR1 SGHNT and CDR2 YYREEE come from the germline V gene (reference sequence). DNA of the CDR3: TGTGCCAGCAGCTGGGGGACAGGTATATACGAGCAGTACTTC. Encoded protein: CASSWGTGIYEQYF.

This clone was seen a single time. The J gene is TRBJ2-1, the V gene TRBV4-1, with a weak D call TRBD2 (6 bases). The CDR3 sequence is 16 residues long. The germline CDR1 and CDR2 sequences are MGHRA and YSYEKL. V was trimmed by 0 bases and J by 9 bases, leaving 18 bases between them. The CDR3 sequence is CASSQDRVGTSSEQFF. As DNA, the CDR3 is TGCGCCAGCAGCCAAGATCGGGTGGGAACTAGCAGTGAGCAGTTCTTC.

This sequence joins TRBV28 and TRBJ2-1; 9 bases align to TRBD1. V lost 5 bases and J lost 10; bases outside the gene matches: 3. The CDR3 has 12 residues. Germline lookup yields CDR1 MDHEN and CDR2 SYDVKM. For the CDR3, the DNA is TGTGCCAGCAGTCGGGACAGGGCCGAGCAGTTCTTC. This gives the protein CASSRDRAEQFF. Full variable domain (remainder filled in from reference TRBV28 and TRBJ2-1): DVKVTQSSRYLVKRTGEKVFLECVQDMDHENMFWYRQDPGLGLRLIYFSYDVKMKEKGDIPEGYSVSREKKERFSLILESASTNQTSMYLCASSRDRAEQFFGPGTRLTVL.

CDR3 loop: CSVAPLRADYGYTF. CDR3 in DNA: TGCAGCGTCGCTCCCCTAAGGGCGGACTATGGCTACACCTTC. The chain carries TRBV29-1 and TRBJ1-2; D is ambiguous. The CDR3 runs 14 residues. Deletions cut 6 bases from V and 3 bases from J, with 17 bases between. Germline assignment: CDR1 SQVTM and CDR2 ANQGSEA.

The chain has TRBV6-1 and TRBJ1-2; D unresolved. Trimming stripped 3 bases from V and 3 bases from J, with 14 bases between. CDR3 length: 15 amino acids. From germline, CDR1 is MNHNS and CDR2 SASEGT. The CDR3 DNA follows: TGTGCCAGCAGTGACCGGGCAGGACTGCACTATGGCTACACCTTC. Protein sequence: CASSDRAGLHYGYTF.

This chain links TRBV7-3 with TRBJ1-3; D perhaps matches TRBD1 (5 bases). V was pared by 1 base and J by 0 bases, with 7 bases between. The CDR3 extends over 15 amino acids. CDR1 and CDR2 from the germline V gene are SGHTA and FQGTGA. As DNA, the CDR3 is TGTGCCAGCAGCTTAAACCAGGGCTCTGGAAACACCATATATTTT. It yields the protein CASSLNQGSGNTIYF.

The chain recombines TRBV2 with TRBJ2-3; no clear D. CDR1 and CDR2 (germline): SNHLY, FYNNEI. V lost 7 bases and J 8 bases, leaving 16 bases between the germline ends. This CDR3 region has 13 residues. The CDR3 DNA reads as TGTGCCAGCACCAGGAACAGTCCGAGTACGCAGTATTTT. Its protein product is CASTRNSPSTQYF.

The rearrangement joins TRBV28 to TRBJ1-2, with 7 bases identical to TRBD1. CDR3 length equals 14 residues. The V segment lost 2 bases and the J segment 4 bases; nucleotides outside the gene matches: 4. Germline values: CDR1 MDHEN, CDR2 SYDVKM. The CDR3 loop is CASSLRGQTYGYTF. The CDR3 DNA sequence: TGTGCCAGCAGTTTAAGGGGACAGACCTATGGCTACACCTTC.

V is TRBV5-1 and J is TRBJ2-2; TRBD1 matches 11 bases. The CDR3 loop spans 16 amino acids. In germline, CDR1 is SGHRS, CDR2 YFSETQ. V lost 4 bases and J lost 6; bases outside the gene matches: 8. The CDR3 sequence: CASSTGQGAISGELFF. The CDR3 DNA sequence: TGCGCCAGCAGCACTGGACAGGGGGCTATCTCCGGGGAGCTGTTTTTT.

This sequence joins TRBV7-2 and TRBJ1-1; 12 nucleotides line up with TRBD1. J lost 12 bases, V lost 6 bases, and 8 bases had no gene match. CDR3 length: 13 residues. Germline assignment: CDR1 SGHTA and CDR2 FQGNSA. CDR3 loop: CASRSRDRGRSFF. The CDR3 coding sequence is TGTGCCAGCAGGAGTCGGGACAGGGGGCGATCTTTCTTT.

To note about this clone: Other DNA sequences of this sample code for an identical CDR3. V and J are TRBV28 and TRBJ2-1; 9 positions match TRBD2. The CDR3 has 16 residues. After removal of 1 base from V and 4 bases from J, the junction contained 5 bases not matched to a gene. Germline V gives CDR1 MDHEN, CDR2 SYDVKM. The DNA for the CDR3 is TGTGCCAGCAGTTTATTTGCGGGAGGGCCGTACAATGAGCAGTTCTTC. Its protein is CASSLFAGGPYNEQFF.

The DNA of the CDR3 is TGTGCCAGCATCCCTACCGGGGACACCTTAGTCTACGAGCAGTACTTC. This encodes CASIPTGDTLVYEQYF. The chain has TRBV28 and TRBJ2-7; D may be TRBD1 (6 bases). Germline values: CDR1 MDHEN, CDR2 SYDVKM. V lost 7 bases and J lost 3, with 22 bases in between. The CDR3 totals 16 residues.

The V call is TRBV9, the J call TRBJ2-2; 12 nucleotides agree with TRBD2. The CDR3 covers 16 residues. Germline assignment: CDR1 SGDLS and CDR2 YYNGEE. Trimming cost V 2 bases and J 4 bases; bases outside gene matches: 3. The chain's CDR3 is CASSVTSGGGTGELFF. The CDR3 bases are TGTGCCAGCAGCGTGACTAGCGGGGGTGGCACCGGGGAGCTGTTTTTT.

CDR3 residues: CASSVADSGEQFF. In DNA form, the CDR3 reads TGTGCCAGCAGTGTTGCAGACTCCGGCGAGCAGTTCTTC. The rearrangement uses TRBV6-1 and TRBJ2-1, with D unresolved. This CDR3 region has 13 residues. The germline gives CDR1 MNHNS, CDR2 SASEGT. Trimming took 4 bases from V and 10 from J, leaving 14 bases between them.

V usage is TRBV5-4 and J usage is TRBJ2-7; D call uncertain. Germline CDR1 reads SGHNT; CDR2 reads YYREEE (reference sequence). V was shortened by 4 bases and J by 0 bases, with 14 bases between the two germline ends. This CDR3 is built from 15 residues. The CDR3 DNA sequence: TGTGCCAGCAGCCCGAGTCTACAGCACTCCTACGAGCAGTACTTC. Translation: CASSPSLQHSYEQYF.

The chain uses TRBV6-5 and TRBJ2-3; TRBD2 agrees at 8 bases. From germline, CDR1 is MNHEY and CDR2 SVGAGI. V shed 2 bases and J 1 base; nucleotides not matched to a gene: 5. The CDR3 is 16 residues long. CDR3 nucleotides: TGTGCCAGCAGTTACACCAGCGGGAGACGCACAGATACGCAGTATTTT. This sequence encodes CASSYTSGRRTDTQYF.

V usage is TRBV5-4 and J usage is TRBJ1-2, with TRBD1 identical over 9 bases. J was trimmed by 5 bases and V by 3 bases; bases with no gene match: 11. Germline V lookup: CDR1 SGHNT, CDR2 YYREEE (reference sequence). The CDR3 has 16 residues. This CDR3 is CASSYGQGTSIYGYTF. DNA of the CDR3: TGTGCCAGCAGCTATGGACAGGGGACCTCCATTTATGGCTACACCTTC.

The chain links TRBV7-2 to TRBJ1-4, with D maybe TRBD1 (6 bases). V dropped 1 base and J dropped 5 bases, with 8 bases sitting between them. The V gene's germline CDR1 is SGHTA and CDR2 FQGNSA. This CDR3 has 14 amino acids. Written as DNA, the CDR3 is TGTGCCAGCAGCTTAGGGACAGACAATGAAAAACTGTTTTTT. Translated: CASSLGTDNEKLFF. Full variable domain (missing parts from reference TRBV7-2 and TRBJ1-4): GAGVSQSPSNKVTEKGKDVELRCDPISGHTALYWYRQSLGQGLEFLIYFQGNSAPDKSGLPSDRFSAERTGGSVSTLTIQRTQQEDSAVYLCASSLGTDNEKLFFGSGTQLSVL.